This T cell receptor beta chain is drawn from a study of T cells in Graves' hyperthyroidism and ophthalmopathy. Study-level information: Sampling of peripheral blood happened at initial diagnosis, prior to any treatment. Findings of the study overall: Blood held most thyroid clonotypes expanded above 0.001 frequency. Median prediction lead before ophthalmopathy onset was roughly 6 months with the model.

The CDR3 totals 14 residues. Germline V gene sequence: CDR1 SQVTM, CDR2 ANQGSEA. V lost 6 bases, J lost 6 bases, and 12 bases stayed unmatched. This clonotype was recorded at least ten times. Its antigen is as yet unknown. RNA transcripts gave rise to amplified TCR beta CDR3 regions. The HTBI set primed first-round TCR CDR3 RT-PCR. Each CDR3 protein gets one entry after TCRdb re-called the multiplex PCR reads with MiXCR. Among more than 300,000 distinct CDR3 sequences, roughly 14% were seen once, and the ten largest hold around 20%. Sequencing was done on a sample of blood. This clonotype was sampled from a woman in her thirties with Graves' ophthalmopathy. The rearrangement uses TRBV29-1 and TRBJ2-7; 9 bases align to TRBD1. CDR3 sequence reads: CSVAVRTGVLEQYF. CDR3 DNA: TGCAGCGTAGCCGTTAGGACAGGGGTTCTCGAGCAGTACTTC.